This paragraph covers one T cell receptor beta chain sequence. Sequenced by immunoSEQ multiplex PCR; TCRdb stores in-frame clones only, minus some. The data show fewer than 95,000 clones, 85% to 95% seen once. Germline lookup yields CDR1 PRHDT and CDR2 FYEKMQ (reference sequence). Trimming removed 7 bases from V and 0 bases from J; junction bases left unmatched: 9. CDR3 length: 16 residues. The sample comes from a study of T cell changes during pregnancy in multiple sclerosis. This sequence originates from a female donor with multiple sclerosis, enrolled in a pregnancy study. V gene TRBV13 combines with J gene TRBJ1-2; 9 nucleotides line up with TRBD1. The sample was peripheral blood, taken in the first trimester of pregnancy. Here the CDR3 reads CASTLGTGYSNYGYTF. In nucleotides, the CDR3 is TGTGCCAGCACCCTAGGGACAGGGTATTCTAACTATGGCTACACCTTC.